This T cell receptor (beta chain) was profiled in a study of blood T cell repertoires in COVID-19. As for the study in general: Samples of COVID-19 (acute and convalescent) were obtained from the United States, Italy and Spain. T cells, B-cell-depleted T cells, or PBMCs provided the cDNA or gDNA that served as material.

This table comes from immunoSEQ multiplex PCR, and its TCRdb copy is limited to in-frame clones, with some not included. The sample lists 100,000 to 140,000 clones, 80% occurring once. Germline CDR1 is SNHLY and CDR2 is FYNNEI. V shed 7 bases and J shed 0 bases, with 25 bases lying between them. This CDR3 has 20 amino acids. The sequence came from a man aged 70 or older with acute or convalescent COVID-19. This rearrangement joins TRBV2 to TRBJ1-6; possibly TRBD1 for D (6 bases). The sequenced sample was peripheral blood. CDR3 region: CASIRDLGHLKSSYNSPLHF. The CDR3 nucleotides are TGTGCCAGCATACGTGATTTGGGACACCTTAAGAGCTCCTATAATTCACCCCTCCACTTT.